This T cell receptor beta chain was recovered during a study of Graves' ophthalmopathy and Graves' hyperthyroidism. Study-wide context: There was a collection of peripheral blood at initial diagnosis, before any treatment.

Exclusion applied to patients with other autoimmune diseases, uncontrolled infections, pregnancy or lactation. Reliance was placed on clinical symptoms, serum thyroxine, TRAb, thyroid ultrasound and orbital computed tomography for diagnosis. From fresh peripheral blood, over 9 ml in volume, the PBMCs were obtained. TCR beta CDR3 amplification used RNA transcripts. The first-round RT-PCR employed HTBI primers together with the Qiagen OneStep RT-PCR kit. A multiplex PCR was then performed as the second round. TCRdb recomputed calls from the multiplex PCR reads with MiXCR, one row per CDR3 protein. The sample carries 600,000 to 700,000 distinct CDR3 sequences, 35% to 45% recorded once. Germline V gene data show CDR1 as SEHNR and CDR2 as FQNEAQ (reference sequence). The CDR3 is 14 residues long. V lost 5 bases, J lost 1 base, and 9 bases lay in between. This clonotype was seen many times.

The specimen sequenced was peripheral blood. This TCR was recovered from an adult man with Graves' ophthalmopathy. The chain carries TRBV7-9 and TRBJ1-5, with D hard to call. CDR3 loop: CASSLDQSNQPQHF. CDR3 bases: TGTGCCAGCAGCCTAGATCAGAGCAATCAGCCCCAGCATTTT.